This TCR beta chain is drawn from a study of shared clonotypes between healthy human individuals. Sequencing was performed with immunoSEQ multiplex PCR; in TCRdb, only in-frame clones are kept and a portion is missing. The sample yields about half a million clones, about 80% seen once. There are a few counts of this clone. The sequenced material came from PBMCs. This receptor was taken from a woman between 40 and 55 years old in good health. Some clones in this sample may be carry-over from other donors' samples.

As DNA, the CDR3 is TGCGCCAGCGCCTCTGGTCAGGGAGCGGACTCTGGAAACACCATATATTTT. This gives the protein CASASGQGADSGNTIYF. The rearrangement uses TRBV5-1 and TRBJ1-3, with D possibly TRBD1 on 5 matching bases. V shed 7 bases and J shed 0 bases, with 20 bases lying between them. The CDR3 has 17 amino acids. From germline, CDR1 is SGHRS and CDR2 YFSETQ.